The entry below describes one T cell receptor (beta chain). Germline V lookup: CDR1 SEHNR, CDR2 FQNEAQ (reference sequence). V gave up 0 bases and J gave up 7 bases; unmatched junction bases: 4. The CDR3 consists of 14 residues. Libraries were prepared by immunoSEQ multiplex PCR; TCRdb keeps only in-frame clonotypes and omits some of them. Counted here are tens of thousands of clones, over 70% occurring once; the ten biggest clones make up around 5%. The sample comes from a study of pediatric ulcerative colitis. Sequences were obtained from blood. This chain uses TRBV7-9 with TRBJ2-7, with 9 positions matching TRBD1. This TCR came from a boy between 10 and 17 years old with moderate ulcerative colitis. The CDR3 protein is CASSLAGTGYEQYF. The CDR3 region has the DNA TGTGCCAGCAGCTTAGCGGGGACAGGGTATGAGCAGTACTTC.